The 24 T cell receptor beta chains given below trace back to one sample, sequenced in a study of blood T cell repertoires in COVID-19. Assay used: immunoSEQ multiplex PCR; TCRdb lists only in-frame clones, some missing. The data show 250,000 to 350,000 clones, around 83% seen once. The specimen sequenced was peripheral blood. Receptors were obtained from a woman aged 45 to 65 with acute or convalescent COVID-19.

The rearrangement uses TRBV7-2 and TRBJ2-2; TRBD1 matches at 8 bases. Germline V gene data show CDR1 as SGHTA and CDR2 as FQGNSA. V shed 4 bases, J shed 4 bases, and the junction held 5 bases outside the gene matches. The CDR3 has 15 amino acids. CDR3 loop: CASSSWTGSTGELFF. The CDR3 DNA sequence: TGTGCCAGCAGCTCATGGACAGGGAGCACCGGGGAGCTGTTTTTT.

The chain has TRBV6-5 and TRBJ1-5; 11 nucleotides line up with TRBD1. Germline values: CDR1 MNHEY, CDR2 SVGAGI. V shed 6 bases, J shed 5 bases, and the junction held 3 bases outside the gene matches. The length of the CDR3 is 14 residues. CDR3 loop: CASSSGQGDQPQHF. CDR3 DNA sequence: TGTGCCAGCAGCTCGGGACAGGGGGATCAGCCCCAGCATTTT.

The genes are TRBV5-1 and TRBJ1-6; D possibly corresponds to TRBD1 (6 bases). Germline lookup yields CDR1 SGHRS and CDR2 YFSETQ. V was trimmed by 6 bases and J by 7 bases, leaving 14 bases between them. The CDR3 is made up of 14 amino acids. CDR3 sequence reads: CASTQGMGNSPLHF. CDR3 DNA: TGCGCCAGCACCCAGGGGATGGGGAATTCACCCCTCCACTTT.

The chain has TRBV19 and TRBJ1-1; 7 positions agree with TRBD1. The V and J ends lost 7 bases and 1 base, in that order; junction bases with no gene match: 3. Per germline, CDR1 LNHDA and CDR2 SQIVND (reference sequence). The CDR3 runs 13 residues. CDR3 amino acids: CASTGDRNTEAFF. The CDR3 DNA follows: TGTGCCAGTACGGGGGACAGGAACACTGAAGCTTTCTTT.

This rearrangement joins TRBV5-1 to TRBJ1-1, with no clear D. Looked up from germline, CDR1 is SGHRS and CDR2 is YFSETQ. V was cut by 0 bases and J by 5 bases, with 11 bases left in between. This CDR3 is 14 amino acids long. DNA of the CDR3: TGCGCCAGCAGCTTGGTGGAGGGCAGGACTGAAGCTTTCTTT. It translates to CASSLVEGRTEAFF.

V gene TRBV19 combines with J gene TRBJ1-4; 7 bases are a match to TRBD1. Germline V CDR1 and CDR2: LNHDA, SQIVND (reference sequence). V lost 4 bases to trimming and J lost 5 bases; unmatched junction nucleotides: 7. The CDR3 is 15 residues long. In DNA form, the CDR3 reads TGTGCCAGTAGTAGACACGGGACAGAAAATGAAAAACTGTTTTTT. Its translation is CASSRHGTENEKLFF. The variable domain in full, with the rest retrieved from reference TRBV19 and TRBJ1-4, is DGGITQSPKYLFRKEGQNVTLSCEQNLNHDAMYWYRQDPGQGLRLIYYSQIVNDFQKGDIAEGYSVSREKKESFPLTVTSAQKNPTAFYLCASSRHGTENEKLFFGSGTQLSVL.

This sequence joins TRBV4-2 and TRBJ2-1, with D possibly being TRBD2 (6 bases). The CDR3 runs to 14 residues. Germline CDR1 LGHNA, CDR2 YNFKEQ. Trimming removed 5 bases from V and 10 bases from J, with 18 bases in between. For the CDR3, the DNA is TGTGCCAGCAGCGTAACTACCCCCAGCGGGGAGCAGTTCTTC. It translates to CASSVTTPSGEQFF.

The chain uses TRBV9 and TRBJ1-5, with 8 bases that match TRBD1. The V gene's germline CDR1 is SGDLS and CDR2 YYNGEE. Trimming cost V 3 bases and J 5 bases; bases outside gene matches: 4. The CDR3 runs to 14 residues. The CDR3 sequence: CASSGQTGDQPQHF. The CDR3 DNA is TGTGCCAGCAGCGGACAGACAGGGGATCAGCCCCAGCATTTT.

This chain joins TRBV5-8 and TRBJ1-5, with 7 bases lining up with TRBD1. The J segment lost 0 bases and the V segment lost 4 bases, leaving 10 bases of the junction unmatched. The CDR3 totals 17 residues. Germline V CDR1 and CDR2: SGHTS, YDEGEE. This CDR3 is CASSPLPGQTSNQPQHF. CDR3 DNA sequence: TGTGCCAGCAGCCCTCTTCCGGGACAGACTAGCAATCAGCCCCAGCATTTT.

For this clone: Other DNA sequences from this sample encode an identical CDR3 as well. The chain carries TRBV5-1 and TRBJ1-4, with D possibly matching TRBD1 (5 bases). V shed 4 bases and J shed 3 bases, with 10 bases lying between them. Germline-derived CDR1 and CDR2 are SGHRS and YFSETQ. CDR3 length: 14 amino acids. The DNA for the CDR3 is TGCGCCAGCAGCCCTGACAGATCTAATGAAAAACTGTTTTTT. Its protein product is CASSPDRSNEKLFF.

V usage is TRBV7-9 and J usage is TRBJ1-6; 7 nucleotides line up with TRBD1. Germline V gives CDR1 SEHNR, CDR2 FQNEAQ (reference sequence). V lost 5 bases and J lost 5; bases outside the gene matches: 3. CDR3 length equals 14 residues. The CDR3 DNA follows: TGTGCCAGCAGCCGAGGACAGGATAATTCACCCCTCCACTTT. Amino acid sequence: CASSRGQDNSPLHF.

With respect to this clone: This CDR3 is also generated by other DNA sequences in the sample. This chain connects TRBV9 to TRBJ2-5; 8 bases are a match to TRBD2. Germline CDR1 and CDR2: SGDLS and YYNGEE. With V trimmed by 4 bases and J by 4 bases, 6 bases remained unmatched. This CDR3 is built from 14 residues. CDR3 DNA sequence: TGTGCCAGCAGCCCGACCGGGGGGGGAGAGACCCAGTACTTC. Translating gives CASSPTGGGETQYF.

This clone showed up just once. The chain couples TRBV29-1 to TRBJ1-2; D uncertain. Trimming shortened V by 6 bases and J by 4 bases, and 9 bases separated the two germline ends. The CDR3 length is 11 residues. Germline V CDR1 and CDR2: SQVTM, ANQGSEA. The CDR3 nucleotides are TGCAGCGTCCAGGTTTCCTATGGCTACACCTTC. This sequence encodes CSVQVSYGYTF.

V and J are TRBV7-9 and TRBJ2-5; TRBD2 might be the D (6 bases). V lost 6 bases, J lost 7 bases, and 18 bases lay in between. The CDR3 runs to 14 residues. CDR1 is SEHNR and CDR2 is FQNEAQ in the germline V gene (reference sequence). In DNA form, the CDR3 reads TGTGCCAGCAGTTCGGGGACTTCGCTAGGGACCCAGTACTTC. This codes for CASSSGTSLGTQYF.

V and J are TRBV5-6 and TRBJ2-6; TRBD1 matches at 9 bases. The CDR3 is 18 amino acids. Germline CDR1 is SGHDT and CDR2 is YYEEEE. V lost 0 bases to trimming and J lost 1 base; unmatched junction nucleotides: 5. Written as DNA, the CDR3 is TGTGCCAGCAGCTTGGTAGACAGGGGGTATTCTGGGGCCAACGTCCTGACTTTC. Its translation: CASSLVDRGYSGANVLTF.

This clone was recorded once. The genes are TRBV3-1 (or the pseudogene TRBV3-2) and TRBJ2-3, with TRBD2 matching 12 bases. Germline-derived CDR1 and CDR2 are LGHDT and YNNKEL (reference sequence). The V segment lost 0 bases and the J segment 3 bases; nucleotides outside the gene matches: 4. CDR3 length: 17 residues. The chain's CDR3 is CASSQDLTSGGTDTQYF. DNA of the CDR3: TGTGCCAGCAGCCAAGATTTGACTAGCGGGGGTACAGATACGCAGTATTTT.

This chain links TRBV18 with TRBJ2-3, with TRBD2 as a possible D gene (6 bases). Between the trimmed V and J ends, which lost 0 bases and 1 base, there was a span of 11 bases. The CDR3 has 16 residues. Germline CDR1 KGHSH, CDR2 LQKENI. In DNA form, the CDR3 reads TGTGCCAGCTCACCACCTCTGGCTAGCGGCACAGATACGCAGTATTTT. Amino acids: CASSPPLASGTDTQYF.

This rearrangement joins TRBV2 to TRBJ2-5; D is possibly TRBD1 (6 bases). Trimming took off 3 bases at V and 1 base at J, with 12 bases between the two ends. Germline CDR1 reads SNHLY; CDR2 reads FYNNEI. The CDR3 runs 15 residues. The CDR3 nucleotides read TGTGCCAGCAGTGACGCGACAGGCCTCCAAGAGACCCAGTACTTC. This codes for CASSDATGLQETQYF.

The chain employs TRBV6-6 and TRBJ2-3, with a possible D match to TRBD2 (7 bases). V lost 7 bases and J 6 bases, leaving 14 bases between the germline ends. The germline V gene encodes CDR1 MNHNY and CDR2 SVGAGI (reference sequence). The CDR3 contains 13 residues. CDR3 sequence reads: CASNREGGDTQYF. As DNA, the CDR3 is TGTGCCAGCAATAGGGAGGGGGGCGATACGCAGTATTTT.

CDR3 bases: TGTGCCAGCAGCGTATGGGGCCAATATGGCTACACCTTC. Its translation is CASSVWGQYGYTF. The chain couples TRBV9 to TRBJ1-2; D may be TRBD1 (5 bases). Looked up from germline, CDR1 is SGDLS and CDR2 is YYNGEE. This CDR3 comprises 13 residues. Trimming removed 1 base at V and 5 bases at J, with 9 bases between.

This clone came up a few times. The rearrangement joins TRBV5-6 to TRBJ2-2, with TRBD1 as a possible D gene (6 bases). Germline V gene lookup returns CDR1 SGHDT and CDR2 YYEEEE. Trimming pared 4 bases from V and 0 bases from J, leaving 13 bases between. CDR3 length equals 16 residues. The CDR3 here is CASSRTVISNTGELFF. The CDR3 DNA is TGTGCCAGCAGCCGGACAGTTATATCGAACACCGGGGAGCTGTTTTTT.

The chain links TRBV6-1 to TRBJ2-1; 8 bases align to TRBD2. The V and J ends lost 3 bases and 6 bases, in that order; junction bases with no gene match: 13. Germline V gene lookup returns CDR1 MNHNS and CDR2 SASEGT. CDR3 size: 17 residues. The CDR3 nucleotides are TGTGCCAGCAGTGATCCAAGACGGACTAGCAGATCCAATGAGCAGTTCTTC. It yields the protein CASSDPRRTSRSNEQFF.

The V call is TRBV24-1, the J call TRBJ2-1; 9 nucleotides line up with TRBD2. The germline gives CDR1 KGHDR, CDR2 SFDVKD. This CDR3 is 19 amino acids long. After removal of 2 bases from V and 7 bases from J, the junction contained 17 bases not matched to a gene. CDR3 in amino acids: CATSDSGAGGGFFGNEQFF. The CDR3 DNA is TGTGCCACCAGTGATTCAGGAGCGGGAGGCGGTTTCTTTGGAAATGAGCAGTTCTTC.

The chain is built from TRBV10-3 and TRBJ1-1; D call uncertain. Trimming left V 2 bases short and J 5 bases short, with 9 bases between. Germline values: CDR1 ENHRY, CDR2 SYGVKD. The CDR3 length is 13 residues. The CDR3 region is CAISEEAGTEAFF. The CDR3 nucleotides read TGTGCCATCAGTGAGGAGGCCGGGACTGAAGCTTTCTTT.